This T cell receptor beta chain is from a study of cytomegalovirus exposure and HLA in healthy donors. The CDR3 consists of 14 residues. With 5 bases removed from V and 2 bases from J, the gap between germline ends came to 7 bases. CDR1 and CDR2 (germline): MNHNS, SASEGT. On this clone: Its target is not known.

The study ran its PCR with 60 Vbeta and 13 Jbeta primers. Method: immunoSEQ multiplex PCR; TCRdb's copy keeps in-frame clones and lacks some. Here the sample spans 150,000 to 180,000 clones, under 80% being singletons. Study findings and constraints: Later, an analysis showed that TCR beta chains associated with HLA were more clonally expanded than others that were equally common. V- and J-gene trimming in TCR beta was tied to a missense DCLRE1C variant by an analysis performed later.

Sample: PBMCs. The receptor was isolated from a man aged 25-45 years in good health and CMV-seronegative. V is TRBV6-1 and J is TRBJ2-6; no reliable D call. CDR3 in amino acids: CASSTAPGANVLTF. The DNA for the CDR3 is TGTGCCAGCAGTACCGCGCCTGGGGCCAACGTCCTGACTTTC.